The next 23 T cell receptor beta chains were all read from a single sample in a study of T cell responses to AZD1222 COVID-19 vaccine. Assay used: immunoSEQ multiplex PCR; TCRdb lists only in-frame clones, some missing. Of about 140,000 clones in the sample, more than 85% are singletons; the top ten hold over 0.85%. The specimen was peripheral blood, collected on day 0 of MenACWY control vaccination. The origin of the receptors is an adult in good health.

V and J are TRBV24-1 and TRBJ2-1; a weak D match, TRBD2 (6 bases). CDR3 length: 15 residues. Trimming shortened V by 5 bases and J by 5 bases, and 15 bases separated the two germline ends. In germline, CDR1 is KGHDR, CDR2 SFDVKD. In nucleotides, the CDR3 is TGTGCCACCAGTGGGAGTGGGCGGGGAAACAATGAGCAGTTCTTC. It is translated as CATSGSGRGNNEQFF.

The J gene is TRBJ1-3, the V gene TRBV5-1; perhaps TRBD1 as D (5 bases). This CDR3 region has 14 residues. With 5 bases removed from V and 0 bases from J, the gap between germline ends came to 9 bases. Germline-derived CDR1 and CDR2 are SGHRS and YFSETQ. The CDR3: CASRPGTSGNTIYF. The CDR3 bases are TGCGCCAGCAGGCCCGGGACCTCTGGAAACACCATATATTTT.

The rearrangement links TRBV5-1 to TRBJ2-2; 11 bases are a match to TRBD2. The junction had 6 bases not matched to a gene; V was cut back by 1 base and J by 4 bases. CDR3 length equals 17 residues. Germline values: CDR1 SGHRS, CDR2 YFSETQ. For the CDR3, the DNA is TGCGCCAGCAGCTTGATAGCGGGGGGGCGAGTCACCGGGGAGCTGTTTTTT. This encodes CASSLIAGGRVTGELFF.

This sequence joins TRBV19 and TRBJ2-1, with TRBD1 identical over 9 bases. V trimming: 3 bases; J trimming: 15 bases; junction bases outside the gene matches: 6. Per the germline V gene, CDR1 is LNHDA and CDR2 is SQIVND (reference sequence). The CDR3 is 12 amino acids. The CDR3 reads CASSILTGGMFF. CDR3 coding DNA: TGTGCCAGTAGTATCCTCACAGGGGGCATGTTCTTC.

CDR3 DNA sequence: TGTGCCAGCAGTGAAAACCCGGTGAACTATGGCTACACCTTC. Amino acids: CASSENPVNYGYTF. The chain links TRBV2 to TRBJ1-2; D gene ambiguous. V lost 2 bases to trimming and J lost 2 bases, with 9 bases between them. This CDR3 is 14 amino acids long. CDR1 SNHLY and CDR2 FYNNEI come from the germline V gene.

This clone has only one observation. The chain carries TRBV5-4 and TRBJ2-7, with 9 positions matching TRBD1. Looked up from germline, CDR1 is SGHNT and CDR2 is YYREEE (reference sequence). The length of the CDR3 is 16 residues. Trimming took 0 bases from V and 2 from J; bases not matched to a gene: 6. CDR3 amino acids: CASSLVRTGATYEQYF. DNA for the CDR3: TGTGCCAGCAGCTTGGTCAGGACAGGGGCTACCTACGAGCAGTACTTC.

The chain uses TRBV5-3 and TRBJ1-1; 9 nucleotides line up with TRBD1. TRBV5-3 is labeled an ORF, and its function is uncertain. V lost 4 bases to trimming and J lost 4 bases; unmatched junction nucleotides: 11. This CDR3 comprises 16 residues. For the CDR3, the DNA is TGTGCCAGAAGCCCGGGACCGGGACAGGGCCCCACTGAAGCTTTCTTT. This translates into CARSPGPGQGPTEAFF.

V gene TRBV7-9 combines with J gene TRBJ1-2; D perhaps matches TRBD1 (6 bases). With 6 bases removed from V and 2 bases from J, the gap between germline ends came to 13 bases. From germline, CDR1 is SEHNR and CDR2 FQNEAQ (reference sequence). The CDR3 is 14 residues long. The CDR3 is CASRGRGGNYGYTF. For the CDR3, the DNA is TGTGCCAGCAGGGGAAGGGGGGGAAACTATGGCTACACCTTC.

The rearrangement joins TRBV29-1 to TRBJ1-1; D is undetermined. The ends were cut back, 8 bases at V and 4 bases at J, with 17 bases in the middle. The CDR3 consists of 13 residues. Germline CDR1 reads SQVTM; CDR2 reads ANQGSEA. The CDR3 DNA reads as TGCAGCCCTGAAACAGACGGCTCCACTGAAGCTTTCTTT. Translated, it gives CSPETDGSTEAFF.

The CDR3 spells CASSQGEGAYTGELFF. CDR3 coding DNA: TGTGCCAGCAGCCAAGGCGAAGGAGCCTACACCGGGGAGCTGTTTTTT. The V call is TRBV3-1 (or the pseudogene TRBV3-2), the J call TRBJ2-2, with D uncertain. Germline lookup yields CDR1 LGHDT and CDR2 YNNKEL (reference sequence). V lost 1 base and J 3 bases, leaving 12 bases between the germline ends. The CDR3 extends over 16 amino acids.

The chain uses TRBV28 and TRBJ1-1, with D tentatively TRBD1 (5 bases). Germline CDR1 reads MDHEN; CDR2 reads SYDVKM. This CDR3 spans 14 amino acids. V was cut by 7 bases and J by 3 bases, with 15 bases left in between. CDR3 DNA: TGTGCCAGCATCGGACCGGGGGAGGACACTGAAGCTTTCTTT. Translating it yields CASIGPGEDTEAFF.

The chain carries TRBV27 and TRBJ1-2, with TRBD1 matching over 10 bases. The germline V gene encodes CDR1 MNHEY and CDR2 SMNVEV (reference sequence). CDR3 length: 14 residues. The V and J ends lost 6 bases and 5 bases, in that order; junction bases with no gene match: 6. This CDR3 is CASSPTGGRYGYTF. The CDR3 nucleotides read TGTGCCAGCAGCCCGACAGGGGGCCGGTATGGCTACACCTTC.

Concerning this clone: At one of its ends the junction is not consistent with the germline gene, which may arise from a read error. The rearrangement links TRBV10-3 to TRBJ2-7, with 7 bases aligning to TRBD1. The CDR3 extends over 12 amino acids. Germline assignment: CDR1 ENHRY and CDR2 SYGVKD. CDR3 protein: CAISEPGQVFSF. The CDR3 DNA follows: TGTGCCATCAGTGAGCCAGGACAGGTTTTTAGCTTC.

A single count supports this clone. The rearrangement uses TRBV4-3 and TRBJ2-7, with D perhaps TRBD1 (5 bases). The V gene's germline CDR1 is LGHNA and CDR2 YSLEER. CDR3 length: 12 amino acids. V lost 3 bases and J 7 bases, leaving 10 bases between the germline ends. The CDR3 protein is CASSHRVGEQYF. The CDR3 bases are TGCGCCAGCAGCCACAGGGTAGGGGAGCAGTACTTC.

The chain combines TRBV19 with TRBJ2-6; no reliable D call. CDR1 is LNHDA, CDR2 SQIVND, per germline (reference sequence). The length of the CDR3 is 13 residues. The V and J ends lost 7 bases and 0 bases respectively, with 4 bases between them. The CDR3 sequence is CASTPSGANVLTF. In DNA, the CDR3 is TGTGCCAGTACCCCCTCTGGGGCCAACGTCCTGACTTTC.

The rearrangement joins TRBV9 to TRBJ2-3, with a possible D match to TRBD1 (6 bases). V shed 0 bases and J shed 3 bases, with 8 bases lying between them. CDR1 SGDLS and CDR2 YYNGEE come from the germline V gene. The CDR3 has 14 residues. CDR3 amino acids: CASSVDRGTDTQYF. As DNA, the CDR3 is TGTGCCAGCAGCGTAGATAGGGGGACAGATACGCAGTATTTT. Drawing the rest from reference TRBV9 and TRBJ2-3, the complete variable domain is DSGVTQTPKHLITATGQRVTLRCSPRSGDLSVYWYQQSLDQGLQFLIQYYNGEERAKGNILERFSAQQFPDLHSELNLSSLELGDSALYFCASSVDRGTDTQYFGPGTRLTVL.

The J gene is TRBJ2-2, the V gene TRBV12-3 or TRBV12-4; D call uncertain. With 0 bases removed from V and 4 bases from J, the gap between germline ends came to 3 bases. The CDR3 covers 13 residues. Here the CDR3 reads CASSLASTGELFF. CDR3 in DNA: TGTGCCAGCAGTTTAGCGAGCACCGGGGAGCTGTTTTTT.

The chain couples TRBV24-1 to TRBJ2-3; 8 bases map to TRBD1. The J segment lost 13 bases and the V segment lost 6 bases, leaving 8 bases of the junction unmatched. The CDR3 sequence is 12 residues long. Germline V gene data show CDR1 as KGHDR and CDR2 as SFDVKD. This CDR3 is CATSTQGALKYF. Here the CDR3 DNA reads TGTGCCACCAGTACCCAGGGGGCCCTTAAGTATTTT.

The J gene is TRBJ2-6, the V gene TRBV5-1; D remains ambiguous. The V gene's germline CDR1 is SGHRS and CDR2 YFSETQ. The V end was cut by 2 bases, the J end by 3 bases, with 9 bases between. The CDR3 covers 15 residues. CDR3 region: CASSLFPGGANVLTF. The CDR3 coding sequence is TGCGCCAGCAGCTTATTTCCTGGTGGGGCCAACGTCCTGACTTTC.

This rearrangement joins TRBV28 to TRBJ1-5; weak D call: TRBD1 (6 bases). V gave up 0 bases and J gave up 7 bases, with 10 bases separating them. The CDR3 covers 14 residues. Germline V gene sequence: CDR1 MDHEN, CDR2 SYDVKM. This CDR3 reads CASSLWPGEQPQHF. The CDR3 DNA is TGTGCCAGCAGTTTATGGCCAGGGGAACAGCCCCAGCATTTT.

This chain joins TRBV2 and TRBJ1-4, with a possible D match to TRBD1 (5 bases). Per germline, CDR1 SNHLY and CDR2 FYNNEI. Trimming left V 5 bases short and J 7 bases short, with 14 bases between. The CDR3 contains 14 residues. CDR3 sequence: CASSFLRGGEKLFF. CDR3 sequence (DNA): TGTGCCAGCAGTTTTTTGAGGGGCGGTGAAAAACTGTTTTTT.

V gene TRBV14 combines with J gene TRBJ2-7, with 13 bases fitting TRBD2. V was clipped by 5 bases and J by 4 bases; unmatched bases: 8. Germline CDR1 is SGHDN and CDR2 is FVKESK. This CDR3 has 16 residues. The CDR3: CASSARLAGGLYEQYF. In DNA, the CDR3 is TGTGCCAGCAGCGCTCGACTAGCGGGAGGTCTATACGAGCAGTACTTC.

The V gene is TRBV11-2, the J gene TRBJ2-3; 8 nucleotides line up with TRBD2. Germline assignment: CDR1 SGHAT and CDR2 FQNNGV. V lost 5 bases to trimming and J lost 0 bases; unmatched junction nucleotides: 10. The CDR3 contains 17 residues. CDR3 loop: CASSLRGSGISTDTQYF. As DNA, the CDR3 is TGTGCCAGCAGCCTCAGGGGTAGCGGGATTAGCACAGATACGCAGTATTTT.